This record concerns one T cell receptor (beta chain) sequence. This entry is derived from a study of blood T cell repertoires in COVID-19. The J segment lost 6 bases and the V segment lost 4 bases, leaving 3 bases of the junction unmatched. Germline V lookup: CDR1 LGHDT, CDR2 YNNKEL (reference sequence). This CDR3 spans 14 amino acids. In the authors' methods: Using reference gene primer amplification, nucleated cell counts were estimated. Some clones are missing from TCRdb's copy, which holds only in-frame ones; the method was immunoSEQ multiplex PCR. That table supplies the V and J calls and clone size; D and trimming were determined from the DNA. The sample has about 210,000 clones, approximately 83% seen once.

J is TRBJ1-2 and V is TRBV3-1 (or the pseudogene TRBV3-2); TRBD1 aligns across 12 bases. The receptor's source is a woman aged 40-49 years with active or convalescent COVID-19. Sequenced material: peripheral blood. The CDR3 is CASSLGTGGDGYTF. The CDR3, as DNA: TGTGCCAGCAGCCTCGGGACAGGGGGCGATGGCTACACCTTC.